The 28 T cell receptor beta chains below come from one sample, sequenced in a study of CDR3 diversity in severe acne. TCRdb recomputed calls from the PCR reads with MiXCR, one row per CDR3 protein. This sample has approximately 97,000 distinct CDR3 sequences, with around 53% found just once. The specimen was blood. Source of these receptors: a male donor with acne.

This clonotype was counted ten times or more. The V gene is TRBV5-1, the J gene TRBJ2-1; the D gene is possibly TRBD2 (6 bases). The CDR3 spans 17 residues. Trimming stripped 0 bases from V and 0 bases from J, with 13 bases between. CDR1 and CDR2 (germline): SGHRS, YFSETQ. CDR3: CASSLGGTASSYNEQFF. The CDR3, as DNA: TGCGCCAGCAGCTTGGGGGGGACTGCGAGCTCCTACAATGAGCAGTTCTTC.

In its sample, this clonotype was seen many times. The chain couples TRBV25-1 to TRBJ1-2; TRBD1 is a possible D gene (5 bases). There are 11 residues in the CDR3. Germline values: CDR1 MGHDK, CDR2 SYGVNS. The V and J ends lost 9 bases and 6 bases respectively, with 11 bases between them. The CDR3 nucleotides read TGTGCCAGTGGGGACGTGAATGGCTACACCTTC. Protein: CASGDVNGYTF.

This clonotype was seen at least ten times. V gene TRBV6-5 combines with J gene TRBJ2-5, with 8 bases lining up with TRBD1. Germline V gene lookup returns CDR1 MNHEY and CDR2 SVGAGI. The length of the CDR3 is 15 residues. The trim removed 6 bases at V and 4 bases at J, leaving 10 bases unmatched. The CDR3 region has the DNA TGTGCCAGCAGGTCCAGGGGGCCAGTTGGAGAGACCCAGTACTTC. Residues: CASRSRGPVGETQYF.

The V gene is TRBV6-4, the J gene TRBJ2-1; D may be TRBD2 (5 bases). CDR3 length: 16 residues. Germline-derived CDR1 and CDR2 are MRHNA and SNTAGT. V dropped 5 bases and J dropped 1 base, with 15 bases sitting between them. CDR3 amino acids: CASSRPSRRSYNEQFF. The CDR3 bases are TGTGCCAGCAGTCGACCTAGCAGGAGGTCCTACAATGAGCAGTTCTTC.

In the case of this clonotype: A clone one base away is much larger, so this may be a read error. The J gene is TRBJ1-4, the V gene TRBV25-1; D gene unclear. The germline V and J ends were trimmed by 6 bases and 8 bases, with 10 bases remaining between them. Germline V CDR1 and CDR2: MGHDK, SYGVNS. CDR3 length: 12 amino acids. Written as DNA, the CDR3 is TGTGCCAGCAGGCTGGAGTGGGAAAAACTGTTTTTT. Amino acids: CASRLEWEKLFF.

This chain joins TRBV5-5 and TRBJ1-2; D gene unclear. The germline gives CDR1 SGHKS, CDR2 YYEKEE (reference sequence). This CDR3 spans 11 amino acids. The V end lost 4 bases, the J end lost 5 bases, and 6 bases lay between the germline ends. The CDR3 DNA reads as TGTGCCAGCAGCGAGGGTTATGGCTACACCTTC. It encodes CASSEGYGYTF.

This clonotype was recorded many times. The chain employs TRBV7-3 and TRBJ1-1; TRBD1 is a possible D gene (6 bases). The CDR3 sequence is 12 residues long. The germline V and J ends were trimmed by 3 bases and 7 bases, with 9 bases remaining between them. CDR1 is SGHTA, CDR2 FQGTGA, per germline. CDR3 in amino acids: CASSLGGHEAFF. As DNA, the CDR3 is TGTGCCAGCAGCTTGGGGGGACATGAAGCTTTCTTT.

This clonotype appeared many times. CDR3 in DNA: TGTGCCATCAGGTTGGAAGGGGGGACAGATACGCAGTATTTT. This encodes CAIRLEGGTDTQYF. This chain connects TRBV10-3 to TRBJ2-3; D possibly uses TRBD1 or TRBD2 (6 bases each). The V gene lost 6 bases and the J gene lost 3 bases, with 13 bases spanning the gap. CDR3 length equals 14 residues. Germline V CDR1 and CDR2: ENHRY, SYGVKD.

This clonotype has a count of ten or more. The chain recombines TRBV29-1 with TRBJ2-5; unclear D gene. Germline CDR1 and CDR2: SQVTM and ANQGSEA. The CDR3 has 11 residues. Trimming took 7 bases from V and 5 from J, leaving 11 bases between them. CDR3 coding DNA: TGCAGCGCACCGACACGGGAGACCCAGTACTTC. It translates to CSAPTRETQYF.

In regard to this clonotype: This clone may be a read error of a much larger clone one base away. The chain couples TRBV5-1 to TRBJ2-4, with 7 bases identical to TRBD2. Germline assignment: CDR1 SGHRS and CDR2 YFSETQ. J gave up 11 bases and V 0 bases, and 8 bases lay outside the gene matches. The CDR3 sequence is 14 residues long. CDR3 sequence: CASSLEGGEGVQYF. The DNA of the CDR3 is TGCGCCAGCAGCTTGGAGGGAGGGGAGGGCGTTCAGTACTTC.

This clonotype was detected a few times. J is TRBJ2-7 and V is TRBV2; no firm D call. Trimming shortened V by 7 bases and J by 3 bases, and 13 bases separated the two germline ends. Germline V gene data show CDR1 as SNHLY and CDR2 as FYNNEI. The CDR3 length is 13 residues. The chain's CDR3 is CASKGAVNYEQYF. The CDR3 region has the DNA TGTGCCAGCAAAGGCGCCGTGAACTACGAGCAGTACTTC.

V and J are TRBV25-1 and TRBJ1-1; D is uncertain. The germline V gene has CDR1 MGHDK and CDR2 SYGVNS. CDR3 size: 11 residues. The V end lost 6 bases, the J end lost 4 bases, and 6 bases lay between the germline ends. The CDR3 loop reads CASREGTEAFF. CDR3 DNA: TGTGCCAGCAGGGAGGGCACTGAAGCTTTCTTT.

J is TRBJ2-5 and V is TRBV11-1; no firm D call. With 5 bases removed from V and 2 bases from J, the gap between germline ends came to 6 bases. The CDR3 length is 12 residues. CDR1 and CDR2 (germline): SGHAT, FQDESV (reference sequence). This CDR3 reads CASSRDQETQYF. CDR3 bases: TGTGCCAGCAGCCGAGATCAAGAGACCCAGTACTTC.

In DNA form, the CDR3 reads TGCGCCAGCAGCTGGGGACAGGGCCTCTCTGGAAACACCTTC. Translated: CASSWGQGLSGNTF. This chain links TRBV5-1 with TRBJ1-2, with TRBD1 matching over 9 bases. The germline V gene has CDR1 SGHRS and CDR2 YFSETQ. V lost 3 bases, J lost 12 bases, and 12 bases stayed unmatched. CDR3 length: 14 amino acids.

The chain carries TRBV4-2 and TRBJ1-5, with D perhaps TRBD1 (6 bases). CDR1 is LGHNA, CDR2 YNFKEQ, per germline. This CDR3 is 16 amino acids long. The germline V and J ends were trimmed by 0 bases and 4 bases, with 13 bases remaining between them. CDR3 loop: CASSQEGGQGNQPQHF. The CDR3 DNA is TGTGCCAGCAGCCAAGAGGGCGGTCAGGGGAATCAGCCCCAGCATTTT.

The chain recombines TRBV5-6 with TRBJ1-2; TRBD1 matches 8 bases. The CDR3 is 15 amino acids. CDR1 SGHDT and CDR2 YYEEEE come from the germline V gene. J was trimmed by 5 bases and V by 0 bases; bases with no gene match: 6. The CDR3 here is CASSLAAGGAYGYTF. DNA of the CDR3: TGTGCCAGCAGCTTGGCAGCAGGGGGCGCGTATGGCTACACCTTC. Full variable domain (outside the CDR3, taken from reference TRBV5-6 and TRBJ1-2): DAGVTQSPTHLIKTRGQQVTLRCSPKSGHDTVSWYQQALGQGPQFIFQYYEEEERQRGNFPDRFSGHQFPNYSSELNVNALLLGDSALYLCASSLAAGGAYGYTFGSGTRLTVV.

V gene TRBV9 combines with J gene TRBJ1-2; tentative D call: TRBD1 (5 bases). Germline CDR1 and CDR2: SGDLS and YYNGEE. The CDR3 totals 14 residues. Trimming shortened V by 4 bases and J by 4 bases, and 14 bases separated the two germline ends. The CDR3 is CASSQVHTGYGYTF. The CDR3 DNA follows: TGTGCCAGCAGCCAAGTACACACAGGCTATGGCTACACCTTC.

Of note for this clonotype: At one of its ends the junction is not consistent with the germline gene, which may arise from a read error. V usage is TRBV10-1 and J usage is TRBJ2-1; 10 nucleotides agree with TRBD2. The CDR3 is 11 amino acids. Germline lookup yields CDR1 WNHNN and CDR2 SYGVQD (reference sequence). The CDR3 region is CASSVGLAEVF. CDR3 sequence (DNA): TGCGCCAGCAGTGTCGGACTAGCGGAGGTCTTC.

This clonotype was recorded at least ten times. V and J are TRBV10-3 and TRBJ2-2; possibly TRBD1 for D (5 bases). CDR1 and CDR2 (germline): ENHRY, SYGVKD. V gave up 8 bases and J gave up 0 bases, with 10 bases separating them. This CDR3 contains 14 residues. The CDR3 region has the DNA TGTGCCATCCCGGACACCGCGAACACCGGGGAGCTGTTTTTT. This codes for CAIPDTANTGELFF.

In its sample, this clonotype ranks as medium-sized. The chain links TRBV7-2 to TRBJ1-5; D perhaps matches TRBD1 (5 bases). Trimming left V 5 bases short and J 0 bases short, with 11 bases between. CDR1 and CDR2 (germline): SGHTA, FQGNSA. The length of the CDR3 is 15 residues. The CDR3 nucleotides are TGTGCCAGCAGCAAAGACAGTTATAGCAATCAGCCCCAGCATTTT. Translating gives CASSKDSYSNQPQHF.

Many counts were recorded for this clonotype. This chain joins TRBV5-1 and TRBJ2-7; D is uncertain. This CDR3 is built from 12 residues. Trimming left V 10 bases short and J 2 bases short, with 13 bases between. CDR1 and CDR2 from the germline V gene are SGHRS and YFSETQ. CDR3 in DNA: TGCGCCGATCCTCCGGGCCCCTACGAGCAGTACTTC. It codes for CADPPGPYEQYF.

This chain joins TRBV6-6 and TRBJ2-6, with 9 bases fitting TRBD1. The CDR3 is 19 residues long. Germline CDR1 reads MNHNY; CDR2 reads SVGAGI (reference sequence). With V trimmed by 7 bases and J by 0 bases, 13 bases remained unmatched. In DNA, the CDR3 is TGTGCCAGCACCGTACGGGACAGGGCTACCGACTCTGGGGCCAACGTCCTGACTTTC. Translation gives CASTVRDRATDSGANVLTF.

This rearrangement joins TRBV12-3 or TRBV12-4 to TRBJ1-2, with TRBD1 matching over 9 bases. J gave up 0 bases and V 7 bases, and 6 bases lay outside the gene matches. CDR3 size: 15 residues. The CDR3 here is CASKIGTGTNYGYTF. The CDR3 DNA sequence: TGTGCCAGCAAAATCGGGACAGGGACTAACTATGGCTACACCTTC.

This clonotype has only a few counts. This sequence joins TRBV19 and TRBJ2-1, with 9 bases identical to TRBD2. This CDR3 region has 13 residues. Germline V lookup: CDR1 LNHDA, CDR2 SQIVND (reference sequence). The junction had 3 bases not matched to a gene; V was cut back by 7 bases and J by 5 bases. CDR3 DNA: TGTGCCAGTAACAGCGGGAGGCACAATGAGCAGTTCTTC. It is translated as CASNSGRHNEQFF.

As DNA, the CDR3 is TGTGCCAGCAGCCCTCGGGTGACTAGCGGGAGTTTATGGTCCTACAATGAGCAGTTCTTC. This sequence encodes CASSPRVTSGSLWSYNEQFF. The rearrangement uses TRBV19 and TRBJ2-1, with TRBD2 matching 12 bases. The CDR3 is made up of 20 amino acids. Germline CDR1 and CDR2: LNHDA and SQIVND (reference sequence). V shed 9 bases and J 1 base; nucleotides not matched to a gene: 19.

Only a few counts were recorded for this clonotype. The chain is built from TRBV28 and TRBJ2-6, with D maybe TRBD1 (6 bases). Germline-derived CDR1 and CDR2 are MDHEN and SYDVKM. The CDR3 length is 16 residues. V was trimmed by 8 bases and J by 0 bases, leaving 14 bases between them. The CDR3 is CASQAGDPSGANVLTF. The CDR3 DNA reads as TGTGCCAGCCAGGCAGGGGACCCCTCTGGGGCCAACGTCCTGACTTTC. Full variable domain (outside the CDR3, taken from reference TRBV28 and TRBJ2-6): DVKVTQSSRYLVKRTGEKVFLECVQDMDHENMFWYRQDPGLGLRLIYFSYDVKMKEKGDIPEGYSVSREKKERFSLILESASTNQTSMYLCASQAGDPSGANVLTFGAGSRLTVL.

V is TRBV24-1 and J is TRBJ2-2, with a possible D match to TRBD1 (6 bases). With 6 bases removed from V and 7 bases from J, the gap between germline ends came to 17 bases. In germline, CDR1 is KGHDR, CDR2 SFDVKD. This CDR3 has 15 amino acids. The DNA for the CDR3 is TGTGCCACCAGTAACCCACAGGGTAGGATCGGGGAGCTGTTTTTT. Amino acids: CATSNPQGRIGELFF.

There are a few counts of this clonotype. The CDR3 DNA reads TGCGCCAGCAGCCCTTTTGGGGACAGGGTTTACAATGAGCAGTTCTTC. Amino acid sequence: CASSPFGDRVYNEQFF. This chain joins TRBV4-1 and TRBJ2-1, with TRBD1 matching 9 bases. The CDR3 is 16 amino acids. The V gene end was trimmed by 4 bases and the J gene end by 4 bases; junction bases not matched to a gene: 8. Germline V gives CDR1 MGHRA, CDR2 YSYEKL.